This T cell receptor (beta chain) originates from a study of T cells after yellow fever vaccination. Study context: Fractions with few cells were prepared using SMART-Seq v4 Ultra Low Input. Study-level results: Clones from primary vaccination mostly reappeared after the booster (roughly 97% CD4, 88% CD8). Only a small proportion of the clonotypes turned up in both the CD4 and the CD8 compartments, likely arising from convergent recombination.

This CDR3 has 14 residues. Germline values: CDR1 LGHDT, CDR2 YNNKEL (reference sequence). The V and J ends lost 4 bases and 3 bases, in that order; junction bases with no gene match: 5. As regards this clonotype: Antigen: not known.

TCRdb analysed the 5' RACE reads with MiXCR anew, one entry per CDR3 protein. The profile shows 350,000 or so distinct CDR3 sequences, less than 9.5% of them singletons. This clonotype originated in a man aged 18 to 30 who received the YFV17D yellow fever vaccine. The V and J genes are TRBV3-1 and TRBJ2-5; the match to TRBD1 covers 7 bases. Sequencing was performed on PBMCs, taken 35 to 50 days after the first yellow fever vaccination. In nucleotides, the CDR3 is TGTGCCAGCAGCCCTGGGGGACAGAAAGAGACCCAGTACTTC. It yields the protein CASSPGGQKETQYF.